One and the same sample provided the 14 T cell receptor beta chains below, sequenced in a study of T cells expressing NK-cell markers. With the 5' RACE reads reprocessed, TCRdb shows one record per CDR3 protein and no DNA. The specimen's table records about 410,000 distinct CDR3 sequences. Source material: blood T cells: a sorted CD56 or NKG2C T cell subset, CD4+ or CD8+ T cells, or bulk PBMC T cells (not recorded which). The receptors stem from a woman in her 50s in good health.

The rearrangement joins TRBV5-5 to TRBJ1-5; with no DNA, the TCRdb D assignment of TRBD1 cannot be verified. This CDR3 region has 14 residues. CDR1 is SGHKS, CDR2 YYEKEE, per germline (reference sequence). CDR3 residues: CASSLRLGDQPQHF.

The J gene is TRBJ2-1, the V gene TRBV5-4; TCRdb's D gene call, TRBD2, goes unchecked for lack of DNA. Germline assignment: CDR1 SGHNT and CDR2 YYREEE (reference sequence). The CDR3 totals 16 residues. The CDR3: CASSLPRTTLDNEQFF.

This chain joins TRBV12-3 or TRBV12-4 and TRBJ1-4; the TCRdb call, TRBD1, lacks DNA for checking. The CDR3 loop spans 14 amino acids. CDR3 residues: CASSPGADNEKLFF.

V and J are TRBV13 and TRBJ2-7; TCRdb calls TRBD2, which cannot be checked without DNA. The CDR3 spans 15 residues. Germline CDR1 and CDR2: PRHDT and FYEKMQ (reference sequence). CDR3 residues: CASIYSGREIVEQYF.

The V call is TRBV7-9, the J call TRBJ2-2; TCRdb designates TRBD1, a call that cannot be tested without DNA. Per germline, CDR1 SEHNR and CDR2 FQNEAQ (reference sequence). CDR3 length equals 17 residues. The CDR3 loop is CASRGALSGENTGELFF.

The chain links TRBV7-9 to TRBJ1-4; there is no DNA to check the TCRdb D call of TRBD1. The CDR3 length is 16 residues. Per germline, CDR1 SEHNR and CDR2 FQNEAQ (reference sequence). CDR3 amino acids: CASSLPPGMANEKLFF.

This rearrangement joins TRBV20-1 to TRBJ1-1. CDR3 length: 15 residues. Germline CDR1 and CDR2: DFQATT and SNEGSKA (reference sequence). CDR3 sequence: CSARDPLYVFTEAFF.

This rearrangement joins TRBV12-5 to TRBJ2-2. Germline V gene sequence: CDR1 LGHNT, CDR2 FRNRAP. The CDR3 totals 13 residues. This CDR3 is CASGLVLRRELFF.

Here the CDR3 reads CAISAGPRGTSYEQYF. The V gene is TRBV10-3, the J gene TRBJ2-7; TCRdb picks TRBD1, but there is no DNA to check that call. The germline CDR1 and CDR2 sequences are ENHRY and SYGVKD. The CDR3 contains 16 residues.

CDR3 amino acids: CASSPQLSYEQYF. This chain joins TRBV27 and TRBJ2-7. Germline V gene sequence: CDR1 MNHEY, CDR2 SMNVEV (reference sequence). The CDR3 sequence is 13 residues long.

The chain employs TRBV12-3 or TRBV12-4 and TRBJ1-2. This CDR3 comprises 14 residues. This CDR3 is CASSLGTQNYGYTF.

V and J are TRBV20-1 and TRBJ2-7; TCRdb's D call of TRBD2 is untestable without DNA. Germline V gives CDR1 DFQATT, CDR2 SNEGSKA (reference sequence). The CDR3 is 15 residues long. The CDR3 sequence is CSALKGLAGGYEQYF.

This chain connects TRBV29-1 to TRBJ2-2. Per the germline V gene, CDR1 is SQVTM and CDR2 is ANQGSEA. This CDR3 contains 14 residues. CDR3 region: CSVSQHLSTGELFF.

The gene calls are TRBV20-1 and TRBJ1-3; the D call of TRBD1 rests on TCRdb alone, since no DNA is present to check it. This CDR3 contains 17 residues. Germline lookup yields CDR1 DFQATT and CDR2 SNEGSKA (reference sequence). CDR3 residues: CSASPRTGATSGNTIYF.